The T cell receptor (beta chain) described here comes from a study of human T cells and chemical hapten exposure. The CDR3 is 12 amino acids. CDR1 and CDR2 from the germline V gene are MNHEY and SVGEGT. With 1 base removed from V and 7 bases from J, the gap between germline ends came to 8 bases. Per the original methods: 96,000 or so TCRs per sample was the median, with a range of about 20,000 to 750,000. Via MiXCR, TCRdb re-called the RACE reads, giving one row per CDR3 protein. In this record, the V and J calls reflect TCRdb's handling and not the investigators' own analysis. The sample has 380,000 or so distinct CDR3 sequences, about 5% seen once. Time point defined: pre-sensitization, week 0. Treatment described: therapeutic diphenylcyclopropenone sensitization with weekly scalp DPC.

The TCR sequence derives from a woman younger than 35 with alopecia areata. Some clones in this sample may be carry-over from other donors' samples. The source was whole blood, collected in connection with sensitization to the hapten diphenylcyclopropenone (DPC). V gene TRBV6-2 or TRBV6-3 combines with J gene TRBJ2-7; the D call may be TRBD1 or TRBD2 (5 bases each). The CDR3 region is CASSYWGNEQYF. The CDR3 DNA is TGTGCCAGCAGTTACTGGGGGAATGAGCAGTACTTC.